This passage covers 2 T cell receptor beta chains from one sample sequenced in a study of T cell changes during pregnancy in multiple sclerosis. Profiling relied on immunoSEQ multiplex PCR, and the TCRdb table lists in-frame clones only, not all of them. The sample consists of around 110,000 clones, 92% of them appearing once. The sample consisted of peripheral blood, taken after pregnancy. The receptors come from a female donor with multiple sclerosis, enrolled in a pregnancy study.

This sequence joins TRBV28 and TRBJ2-7; D is ambiguous. Per the germline V gene, CDR1 is MDHEN and CDR2 is SYDVKM. There are 13 residues in the CDR3. The V gene lost 7 bases and the J gene lost 5 bases, with 15 bases spanning the gap. CDR3 sequence (DNA): TGTGCCAGCACTCTGAGTGTCCCCAACGAGCAGTACTTC. Translation: CASTLSVPNEQYF.

The chain is built from TRBV6-1 and TRBJ2-1; 11 bases line up with TRBD2. Germline CDR1 MNHNS, CDR2 SASEGT. This CDR3 region has 19 residues. After removal of 1 base from V and 5 bases from J, the junction contained 13 bases not matched to a gene. The CDR3 protein is CASSEEGPILAGGNNEQFF. The DNA of the CDR3 is TGTGCCAGCAGTGAAGAGGGACCGATTCTAGCGGGAGGAAACAATGAGCAGTTCTTC.